The rows below give T cell receptor beta chains drawn from one sample of a study of blood T cell repertoires in COVID-19. Some clones are missing from TCRdb's copy, which holds only in-frame ones; the method was immunoSEQ multiplex PCR. The sample lists approximately 92,000 clones, about 81% occurring once. Material: peripheral blood. These receptors were taken from a man aged 80 or over with acute or convalescent COVID-19. The CDR3 runs from the conserved cysteine through the conserved F or W. D genes are given only for firm matches. Some rows mark clone size as missing; the rest say once, few, many or name a class of expanded clone.

clone size	J gene	CDR3 length	V gene	D gene	CDR3 protein	CDR3 DNA
.	TRBJ2-7	14	TRBV2	.	CASKSPSGLYEQYF	TGTGCCAGCAAAAGCCCGTCGGGACTCTACGAGCAGTACTTC
.	TRBJ2-6	15	TRBV6-5	TRBD1	CASGTGGSGANVLTF	TGTGCCAGCGGGACAGGAGGATCTGGGGCCAACGTCCTGACTTTC
.	TRBJ2-7	11	TRBV14	.	CASSHTYEQYF	TGTGCCAGCAGCCATACCTACGAGCAGTACTTC
.	TRBJ2-2	18	TRBV7-2	TRBD2	CASSSPGLAGGGTGELFF	TGTGCCAGCAGCTCACCGGGACTAGCGGGAGGTGGCACCGGGGAGCTGTTTTTT
few	TRBJ2-7	15	TRBV18	.	CASSANRDSTYEQYF	TGTGCCAGCTCAGCTAACAGGGATTCTACCTACGAGCAGTACTTC
.	TRBJ1-1	15	TRBV30	.	CAWSTSGLMNTEAFF	TGTGCCTGGAGCACGTCGGGTCTTATGAACACTGAAGCTTTCTTT
.	TRBJ1-1	13	TRBV2	.	CASNLVMNTEAFF	TGTGCCAGCAACTTAGTAATGAACACTGAAGCTTTCTTT
few	TRBJ2-1	12	TRBV6-4	.	CASSGTSNEQFF	TGTGCCAGCAGTGGAACTAGCAATGAGCAGTTCTTC
.	TRBJ2-7	15	TRBV30	TRBD1	CAWSGEGQGSYEQYF	TGTGCCTGGAGTGGTGAGGGACAGGGATCCTACGAGCAGTACTTC
few	TRBJ1-1	13	TRBV11-2	.	CASSRFRVTEAFF	TGTGCCAGCAGCCGTTTCAGGGTAACTGAAGCTTTCTTT
.	TRBJ2-4	15	TRBV28	.	CASSFFGLAKNIQYF	TGTGCCAGCAGTTTTTTTGGCCTAGCCAAAAACATTCAGTACTTC
.	TRBJ2-3	15	TRBV10-3	.	CAISELGGPADTQYF	TGTGCCATCAGTGAGTTGGGGGGGCCGGCGGATACGCAGTATTTT
.	TRBJ2-7	12	TRBV29-1	.	CSSRESRGEQYF	TGCAGCTCAAGGGAAAGTCGGGGCGAGCAGTACTTC
.	TRBJ2-5	12	TRBV19	.	CASSITGETQYF	TGTGCCAGTAGTATAACTGGAGAGACCCAGTACTTC
.	TRBJ2-7	17	TRBV2	TRBD2	CASSDRSGGMSSYEQYF	TGTGCCAGCAGTGATCGTAGCGGGGGGATGAGCTCCTACGAGCAGTACTTC
few	TRBJ1-4	16	TRBV28	.	CASIQEGRGPNEKLFF	TGTGCCAGCATCCAGGAGGGTCGAGGACCTAATGAAAAACTGTTTTTT
.	TRBJ1-4	15	TRBV6-6	.	CASSYSNRGNEKLFF	TGTGCCAGCAGTTACTCGAATAGGGGGAATGAAAAACTGTTTTTT
once	TRBJ2-5	16	TRBV7-5	.	CARSPRRGDLRETQYF	TGTGCCAGAAGCCCGCGGCGGGGGGACCTAAGAGAGACCCAGTACTTC
.	TRBJ2-1	15	TRBV5-1	.	CASSLVTAPTGEQFF	TGCGCCAGCAGCTTGGTCACAGCCCCCACAGGTGAGCAGTTCTTC
few	TRBJ2-1	10	TRBV10-3	.	CAIISIEQFF	TGTGCCATCATTAGTATCGAGCAGTTCTTC
.	TRBJ1-5	12	TRBV7-9	.	CASSVDTQPQHF	TGTGCCAGCAGCGTCGACACTCAGCCCCAGCATTTT
.	TRBJ2-7	12	TRBV30	.	CAWSKEPYEQYF	TGTGCCTGGAGTAAGGAGCCCTACGAGCAGTACTTC
.	TRBJ1-6	14	TRBV6-6	TRBD1	CASTRDSPNSPLHF	TGTGCCAGCACGCGGGACAGTCCAAATTCACCCCTCCACTTT
few	TRBJ2-5	20	TRBV7-2	TRBD2	CASSLARASGRASVRETQYF	TGTGCCAGCAGCTTAGCGCGGGCTAGCGGGAGGGCCTCTGTCAGGGAGACCCAGTACTTC
once	TRBJ2-3	18	TRBV7-9	.	CASTQPNPLATSTDTQYF	TGTGCCAGCACCCAACCAAACCCGCTAGCGACTAGCACAGATACGCAGTATTTT
.	TRBJ2-1	16	TRBV19	TRBD2	CASSPRTSEGHNEQFF	TGTGCCAGTAGTCCGCGGACTAGCGAGGGGCACAATGAGCAGTTCTTC
.	TRBJ2-1	16	TRBV5-4	.	CASSLGAGKSGDEQFF	TGTGCCAGCAGCTTGGGCGCGGGGAAGTCGGGTGATGAGCAGTTCTTC
.	TRBJ2-2	14	TRBV18	.	CASSPPGANGELFF	TGTGCCAGCTCACCGCCAGGGGCGAACGGGGAGCTGTTTTTT
.	TRBJ2-5	16	TRBV27	.	CASSSTIDSPRETQYF	TGTGCCAGCAGTTCCACGATAGACAGCCCCCGGGAGACCCAGTACTTC
.	TRBJ2-2	16	TRBV10-1	TRBD2	CASSITGGMNTGELFF	TGCGCCAGCTCCATCACCGGGGGGATGAACACCGGGGAGCTGTTTTTT
.	TRBJ2-7	16	TRBV7-2	TRBD2	CASSSAGTSKNYEQYF	TGTGCCAGCAGCTCAGCCGGGACTAGCAAGAACTACGAGCAGTACTTC
.	TRBJ1-6	14	TRBV27	.	CASRPGSGNSPLHF	TGTGCCAGCAGGCCCGGATCAGGGAATTCACCCCTCCACTTT
.	TRBJ2-7	15	TRBV7-2	TRBD1	CASSSRTGVSYEQYF	TGTGCCAGCAGCTCTCGGACAGGTGTGTCCTACGAGCAGTACTTC
.	TRBJ1-2	14	TRBV24-1	TRBD1	CATSDPGQGDGYTF	TGTGCCACCAGTGACCCCGGACAGGGGGATGGCTACACCTTC
.	TRBJ1-1	16	TRBV18	TRBD1	CASSLTGDRGNTEAFF	TGTGCCAGCTCACTTACCGGGGACAGGGGGAACACTGAAGCTTTCTTT
.	TRBJ1-4	13	TRBV4-3	.	CASSQIANEKLFF	TGCGCCAGCAGCCAAATAGCGAATGAAAAACTGTTTTTT
.	TRBJ2-1	15	TRBV6-5	TRBD2	CASTDSGAAYNEQFF	TGTGCCAGCACCGATAGCGGGGCCGCCTACAATGAGCAGTTCTTC
.	TRBJ1-1	15	TRBV6-5	TRBD1	CASSLGGTGRIGAFF	TGTGCCAGCAGTTTAGGGGGGACAGGGAGGATAGGGGCTTTCTTT
once	TRBJ2-1	15	TRBV4-1	TRBD1	CASSFRDREGNEQFF	TGCGCCAGCAGCTTCCGGGACAGGGAGGGTAATGAGCAGTTCTTC
.	TRBJ1-2	13	TRBV6-6	TRBD1	CASSRQGAYGYTF	TGTGCCAGCAGCCGACAGGGTGCCTATGGCTACACCTTC
.	TRBJ2-2	15	TRBV30	.	CAWSVLGQGAGELFF	TGTGCCTGGAGTGTTTTAGGGCAGGGCGCCGGGGAGCTGTTTTTT
.	TRBJ2-1	15	TRBV28	TRBD2	CASTSGLASYNEQFF	TGTGCCAGCACCTCCGGACTAGCATCCTACAATGAGCAGTTCTTC
.	TRBJ2-6	20	TRBV19	TRBD1	CASSIGTGGPMGSGANVLTF	TGTGCCAGTAGTATTGGGACAGGGGGGCCCATGGGGTCTGGGGCCAACGTCCTGACTTTC
once	TRBJ2-1	20	TRBV11-3	TRBD2	CASSTRGTSGGPSSYNEQFF	TGTGCCAGCAGCACCAGAGGGACTAGCGGGGGACCCAGCTCCTACAATGAGCAGTTCTTC
.	TRBJ2-1	21	TRBV28	TRBD2	CASSQAGTVVAGDSSYNEQFF	TGTGCCAGCAGTCAAGCCGGGACTGTGGTAGCGGGGGACAGCTCCTACAATGAGCAGTTCTTC
.	TRBJ1-4	13	TRBV6-5	.	CASSYEGGSELFF	TGTGCCAGCAGTTACGAGGGAGGATCAGAACTGTTTTTT
.	TRBJ1-6	15	TRBV28	.	CASSPADSPSRGLHF	TGTGCCAGCAGCCCGGCCGACAGCCCTTCTAGAGGACTCCACTTT
few	TRBJ2-7	12	TRBV2	.	CASIRETYEQYF	TGTGCCAGCATCAGGGAAACCTACGAGCAGTACTTC
.	TRBJ1-6	12	TRBV6-5	.	CASSPSGSPLHF	TGTGCCAGCAGTCCGAGTGGTTCACCCCTCCACTTT
.	TRBJ2-7	14	TRBV5-6	TRBD2	CASRRGESSYEQYF	TGTGCCTCCCGCCGGGGGGAGAGCTCCTACGAGCAGTACTTC
.	TRBJ1-3	16	TRBV15	TRBD1	CATSRDVTGAGNTIYF	TGTGCCACCAGCAGAGATGTTACAGGGGCTGGAAACACCATATATTTT
.	TRBJ1-2	15	TRBV5-1	TRBD1	CASSSQTGGNYGYTF	TGCGCCAGCAGCTCCCAGACAGGGGGTAACTATGGCTACACCTTC
.	TRBJ2-3	14	TRBV27	TRBD2	CASSLAGGTDTQYF	TGTGCCAGCAGTCTAGCGGGGGGCACAGATACGCAGTATTTT
once	TRBJ2-2	14	TRBV3-1/TRBV3-2	.	CASSQNRNTGELFF	TGTGCCAGCAGCCAAAATCGGAACACCGGGGAGCTGTTTTTT
.	TRBJ1-1	14	TRBV28	TRBD1	CASSLDREGAEAFF	TGTGCCAGCAGTTTAGACAGGGAAGGGGCTGAAGCTTTCTTT
.	TRBJ1-1	13	TRBV5-1	.	CASRWSGNTEAFF	TGCGCCAGTAGGTGGAGCGGGAACACTGAAGCTTTCTTT
.	TRBJ1-3	16	TRBV9	.	CASSTHRESRRNTIYF	TGTGCCAGCAGCACCCACAGGGAATCTCGGAGAAACACCATATATTTT
.	TRBJ2-2	15	TRBV9	.	CASSLGWQGTGELFF	TGTGCCAGCAGCCTAGGTTGGCAGGGCACCGGGGAGCTGTTTTTT
.	TRBJ2-7	16	TRBV3-1/TRBV3-2	TRBD2	CASSQAGTSGLYEQYF	TGTGCCAGCAGCCAGGCCGGGACTAGCGGACTCTACGAGCAGTACTTC
.	TRBJ2-5	16	TRBV28	TRBD1	CASSLPGQGSGETQYF	TGTGCCAGCAGTTTGCCGGGACAGGGTAGTGGCGAGACCCAGTACTTC